A single sample gave rise to the 30 T cell receptor beta chains below, sequenced in a study of cytomegalovirus exposure and HLA in healthy donors. Amplification used 60 Vbeta primers and 13 Jbeta primers. Profiling relied on immunoSEQ multiplex PCR, and the TCRdb table lists in-frame clones only, not all of them. This sample has roughly 230,000 clones; around 78% occur once, and the top ten carry about 0.47%. Sequencing input: PBMCs. The source of these receptors is a boy aged 5 to 17 in good health and CMV-seronegative.

The J gene is TRBJ2-2, the V gene TRBV7-2; D is undetermined. V was shortened by 4 bases and J by 2 bases, with 11 bases between the two germline ends. From germline, CDR1 is SGHTA and CDR2 FQGNSA. The CDR3 is 15 residues long. Written as DNA, the CDR3 is TGTGCCAGCAGCTCAAAAGGCGGTAACACCGGGGAGCTGTTTTTT. Protein: CASSSKGGNTGELFF. Full variable domain (rest looked up from reference TRBV7-2 and TRBJ2-2): GAGVSQSPSNKVTEKGKDVELRCDPISGHTALYWYRQSLGQGLEFLIYFQGNSAPDKSGLPSDRFSAERTGGSVSTLTIQRTQQEDSAVYLCASSSKGGNTGELFFGEGSRLTVL.

The chain is built from TRBV27 and TRBJ2-1, with TRBD2 as a possible D gene (6 bases). Germline V lookup: CDR1 MNHEY, CDR2 SMNVEV (reference sequence). This CDR3 contains 13 residues. V lost 6 bases to trimming and J lost 3 bases, with 9 bases between them. The CDR3 DNA is TGTGCCAGCAGCCGGGACTTCTACAATGAGCAGTTCTTC. Translation gives CASSRDFYNEQFF.

The rearrangement joins TRBV5-1 to TRBJ1-2; 8 nucleotides align to TRBD1. Losses at the gene ends were 1 base for V and 4 bases for J; bases not matched to a gene: 9. The CDR3 loop spans 16 amino acids. Germline CDR1 reads SGHRS; CDR2 reads YFSETQ. CDR3 in amino acids: CASSLTTGTGPYGYTF. The CDR3 bases are TGCGCCAGCAGCTTGACCACCGGGACAGGACCCTATGGCTACACCTTC.

V and J are TRBV5-4 and TRBJ2-1, with 7 bases aligning to TRBD2. Germline assignment: CDR1 SGHNT and CDR2 YYREEE (reference sequence). With 2 bases clipped from V and 0 bases from J, the junction kept 2 bases outside the gene matches. The CDR3 runs 15 residues. CDR3 sequence: CASSLSGDSYNEQFF. Here the CDR3 DNA reads TGTGCCAGCAGCTTAAGCGGGGACTCCTACAATGAGCAGTTCTTC.

The J gene is TRBJ2-7, the V gene TRBV5-5; TRBD1 agrees at 10 bases. CDR1 is SGHKS and CDR2 is YYEKEE in the germline V gene (reference sequence). This CDR3 spans 14 amino acids. V shed 2 bases, J shed 4 bases, and the junction held 3 bases outside the gene matches. The DNA of the CDR3 is TGTGCCAGCAGCTTTGGGGACAGGGGTTACGAGCAGTACTTC. Its protein is CASSFGDRGYEQYF.

This clone was recorded once. The chain carries TRBV10-3 and TRBJ1-5; D gene uncertain. This CDR3 has 15 amino acids. Trimming stripped 3 bases from V and 3 bases from J, with 12 bases between. Germline V gives CDR1 ENHRY, CDR2 SYGVKD. CDR3 nucleotides: TGTGCCATCAGTGAAGCGTTATCGGACAATCAGCCCCAGCATTTT. It encodes CAISEALSDNQPQHF.

J is TRBJ2-1 and V is TRBV14; 7 bases are a match to TRBD2. With V trimmed by 5 bases and J by 10 bases, 8 bases remained unmatched. This CDR3 has 13 residues. CDR1 SGHDN and CDR2 FVKESK come from the germline V gene. The CDR3 sequence is CASSDYSAGEQFF. The CDR3 DNA follows: TGTGCCAGCAGCGACTATTCAGCGGGAGAGCAGTTCTTC.

The V and J genes are TRBV7-2 and TRBJ2-5; D perhaps matches TRBD2 (6 bases). Germline-derived CDR1 and CDR2 are SGHTA and FQGNSA. The V gene lost 11 bases and the J gene lost 5 bases, with 24 bases spanning the gap. This CDR3 has 15 amino acids. The CDR3 loop reads CAGGLASLAAETQYF. CDR3 coding DNA: TGTGCCGGAGGGTTGGCAAGTCTCGCAGCGGAGACCCAGTACTTC.

This clone was seen a few times. The genes are TRBV18 and TRBJ1-5; D call uncertain. Germline V CDR1 and CDR2: KGHSH, LQKENI. V gave up 2 bases and J gave up 5 bases, with 10 bases separating them. The CDR3 length is 14 residues. CDR3 nucleotide sequence: TGTGCCAGCTCACCAGGGAGGGTAGATCAGCCCCAGCATTTT. The encoded protein is CASSPGRVDQPQHF.

V usage is TRBV9 and J usage is TRBJ1-3; D not resolved. Trimming cost V 3 bases and J 8 bases, with 6 bases left between them. The germline V gene encodes CDR1 SGDLS and CDR2 YYNGEE. The CDR3 covers 11 residues. The CDR3 nucleotides are TGTGCCAGCAGCGACGAGGACACCATATATTTT. It encodes CASSDEDTIYF. The complete variable domain, with remaining parts taken from reference TRBV9 and TRBJ1-3, reads DSGVTQTPKHLITATGQRVTLRCSPRSGDLSVYWYQQSLDQGLQFLIQYYNGEERAKGNILERFSAQQFPDLHSELNLSSLELGDSALYFCASSDEDTIYFGEGSWLTVV.

This clone came up once. For the CDR3, the DNA is TGCGCCAGCAGCCAAGGGACTGGCCCTGGACGCGCTGAAGCTTTCTTT. This gives the protein CASSQGTGPGRAEAFF. The chain employs TRBV4-1 and TRBJ1-1; no clear D gene. With 1 base removed from V and 6 bases from J, the gap between germline ends came to 18 bases. The length of the CDR3 is 16 residues. Germline CDR1 is MGHRA and CDR2 is YSYEKL.

This clone was found once. The rearrangement joins TRBV2 to TRBJ2-3; 7 positions agree with TRBD2. The J segment lost 1 base and the V segment lost 8 bases, leaving 6 bases of the junction unmatched. The CDR3 spans 14 residues. CDR1 is SNHLY, CDR2 FYNNEI, per germline. The CDR3 protein is CASYGRYGTDTQYF. CDR3 bases: TGTGCCAGCTACGGGAGGTATGGCACAGATACGCAGTATTTT.

The J gene is TRBJ1-1, the V gene TRBV25-1; 7 bases are shared with TRBD1. Germline CDR1 is MGHDK and CDR2 is SYGVNS. With 6 bases clipped from V and 1 base from J, the junction kept 2 bases outside the gene matches. CDR3 length: 13 residues. The CDR3: CASSPGGNTEAFF. In DNA form, the CDR3 reads TGTGCCAGCAGCCCAGGGGGGAACACTGAAGCTTTCTTT.

A single count supports this clone. V usage is TRBV29-1 and J usage is TRBJ2-4; 9 nucleotides match TRBD1. The germline V gene has CDR1 SQVTM and CDR2 ANQGSEA. The CDR3 has 14 amino acids. After removal of 3 bases from V and 4 bases from J, the junction contained 4 bases not matched to a gene. The CDR3 loop reads CSVEVGTGKNIQYF. CDR3 coding DNA: TGCAGCGTTGAGGTCGGGACAGGGAAAAACATTCAGTACTTC.

The chain is built from TRBV2 and TRBJ1-5; perhaps TRBD1 as D (6 bases). Germline loops: CDR1 SNHLY, CDR2 FYNNEI. This CDR3 contains 14 residues. The ends were cut back, 5 bases at V and 4 bases at J, with 12 bases in the middle. DNA for the CDR3: TGTGCCAGCAGTTCACAGGGTGTTAATCAGCCCCAGCATTTT. It translates to CASSSQGVNQPQHF.

This clone came up a few times. V gene TRBV2 combines with J gene TRBJ2-1; possibly TRBD2 for D (6 bases). This CDR3 region has 15 residues. V dropped 7 bases and J dropped 0 bases, with 13 bases sitting between them. In germline, CDR1 is SNHLY, CDR2 FYNNEI. CDR3: CASTEAGNSYNEQFF. CDR3 sequence (DNA): TGTGCCAGCACCGAGGCGGGAAACTCCTACAATGAGCAGTTCTTC.

V and J are TRBV6-5 and TRBJ1-5, with D possibly being TRBD1 (6 bases). CDR3 length: 14 amino acids. The germline V and J ends were trimmed by 5 bases and 3 bases, with 11 bases remaining between them. Per the germline V gene, CDR1 is MNHEY and CDR2 is SVGAGI. DNA for the CDR3: TGTGCCAGCAGTCTTACAGGGATCAATCAGCCCCAGCATTTT. As protein: CASSLTGINQPQHF.

This clone was observed a few times. This chain joins TRBV11-3 and TRBJ1-1; D is possibly TRBD1 (6 bases). The CDR3 extends over 15 amino acids. Germline assignment: CDR1 SGHNT and CDR2 YENEEA. Between the trimmed V and J ends, which lost 4 bases and 1 base, there was a span of 13 bases. CDR3 amino acids: CASSSRQEANTEAFF. CDR3 nucleotide sequence: TGTGCCAGCAGCTCAAGACAGGAGGCGAACACTGAAGCTTTCTTT.

The genes are TRBV6-5 and TRBJ2-7; unclear D gene. In germline, CDR1 is MNHEY, CDR2 SVGAGI. V shed 5 bases and J shed 3 bases, with 11 bases lying between them. The CDR3 has 13 residues. CDR3 sequence reads: CASSPLKFYEQYF. The CDR3 DNA sequence: TGTGCCAGCAGTCCACTAAAGTTCTACGAGCAGTACTTC.

The chain uses TRBV4-1 and TRBJ1-5; weak D call: TRBD1 (6 bases). The CDR3 sequence is 15 residues long. Germline V CDR1 and CDR2: MGHRA, YSYEKL. V lost 4 bases and J 6 bases, leaving 16 bases between the germline ends. The DNA for the CDR3 is TGCGCCAGCAGCCTCTTAAGGGTACAGGGTCAGCCCCAGCATTTT. It is translated as CASSLLRVQGQPQHF.

J is TRBJ1-1 and V is TRBV4-2; no reliable D call. Germline CDR1 is LGHNA and CDR2 is YNFKEQ. The CDR3 runs 12 residues. Trimming pared 4 bases from V and 0 bases from J, leaving 3 bases between. The CDR3 DNA reads as TGTGCCAGCAGCCTTATGAACACTGAAGCTTTCTTT. This sequence encodes CASSLMNTEAFF.

J is TRBJ1-2 and V is TRBV27; 9 positions match TRBD1. After removal of 4 bases from V and 6 bases from J, the junction contained 9 bases not matched to a gene. The CDR3 spans 15 residues. Germline V gives CDR1 MNHEY, CDR2 SMNVEV (reference sequence). Here the CDR3 reads CASSSGQGRMDGYTF. DNA of the CDR3: TGTGCCAGCAGTTCGGGACAGGGTCGGATGGATGGCTACACCTTC.

The J gene is TRBJ1-1, the V gene TRBV7-2, with D perhaps TRBD1 (6 bases). CDR1 and CDR2 (germline): SGHTA, FQGNSA. The CDR3 consists of 14 residues. Trimming removed 5 bases at V and 3 bases at J, with 13 bases between. CDR3 protein: CASSRRQVDTEAFF. CDR3 DNA sequence: TGTGCCAGCAGCCGCCGACAGGTAGACACTGAAGCTTTCTTT.

The chain has TRBV18 and TRBJ1-5, with 10 bases lining up with TRBD1. Germline V gives CDR1 KGHSH, CDR2 LQKENI. The V and J ends lost 6 bases and 7 bases, in that order; junction bases with no gene match: 3. The CDR3 consists of 13 residues. This CDR3 reads CASSGTGEQPQHF. For the CDR3, the DNA is TGTGCCAGCTCCGGGACAGGGGAGCAGCCCCAGCATTTT.

This chain connects TRBV11-3 to TRBJ1-6; 8 bases are a match to TRBD1. Germline CDR1 is SGHNT and CDR2 is YENEEA. The CDR3 spans 15 residues. V shed 7 bases and J 5 bases; nucleotides not matched to a gene: 7. CDR3 protein: CASTWTGLNNSPLHF. Here the CDR3 DNA reads TGTGCCAGCACATGGACAGGGTTAAATAATTCACCCCTCCACTTT.

The genes are TRBV5-1 and TRBJ1-3, with 10 nucleotides matching TRBD1. There are 15 residues in the CDR3. Germline CDR1 and CDR2: SGHRS and YFSETQ. Unmatched junction bases numbered 6, after V lost 5 bases and J lost 4 bases. In DNA, the CDR3 is TGCGCCAGCAGACCAGGACAGGGGGGAGGAAACACCATATATTTT. It translates to CASRPGQGGGNTIYF.

The chain is built from TRBV21-1 and TRBJ1-3; the DNA was not compared with TRBD1, the D call given in the table. TRBV21-1 is labeled a pseudogene. There are 15 residues in the CDR3. The CDR3 region is CASSSRQGFGNTIYF. CDR3 DNA sequence: TGTGCCAGCAGCTCTCGACAGGGTTTTGGAAACACCATATATTTT.

This clone showed up just once. The chain links TRBV30 to TRBJ2-5; D is ambiguous. Between the trimmed V and J ends, which lost 2 bases and 1 base, there was a span of 8 bases. Per the germline V gene, CDR1 is GTSNPN and CDR2 is SVGIG (reference sequence). The CDR3 extends over 13 amino acids. The CDR3 spells CAWSQVTQETQYF. CDR3 DNA: TGTGCCTGGAGTCAGGTAACCCAAGAGACCCAGTACTTC. The full variable domain, completed using reference TRBV30 and TRBJ2-5, is SQTIHQWPATLVQPVGSPLSLECTVEGTSNPNLYWYRQAAGRGLQLLFYSVGIGQISSEVPQNLSASRPQDRQFILSSKKLLLSDSGFYLCAWSQVTQETQYFGPGTRLLVL.

The genes are TRBV7-9 and TRBJ2-1; 14 bases fit TRBD2. The V and J ends lost 1 base and 4 bases, in that order; junction bases with no gene match: 6. The CDR3 runs 18 residues. Germline V gene sequence: CDR1 SEHNR, CDR2 FQNEAQ (reference sequence). As DNA, the CDR3 is TGTGCCAGCAGCTTAGAGACTAGCGGGAGGGTCATATACAATGAGCAGTTCTTC. Translation gives CASSLETSGRVIYNEQFF.

This rearrangement joins TRBV29-1 to TRBJ2-7, with 10 bases matching TRBD1. The V gene end was trimmed by 7 bases and the J gene end by 5 bases; junction bases not matched to a gene: 5. Germline CDR1 is SQVTM and CDR2 is ANQGSEA. The CDR3 has 12 residues. CDR3 DNA sequence: TGCAGCGAGCGACAGGGGGCCGACGAGCAGTACTTC. Encoded protein: CSERQGADEQYF.